The next 8 T cell receptor beta chains were all read from a single sample in a study of blood T cells in healthy people across ages. For the second PCR, which ran for about 7 to 11 cycles, a sample-barcoded 5' primer and a J-beta primer mix were used. A single record per CDR3 protein comes from TCRdb applying MiXCR to the 5' RACE reads. The sample consists of 780,000 or so distinct CDR3 sequences, about 53% of them appearing once. Sequencing was performed on blood. These receptors were taken from a man older than 75 in good health.

This sequence joins TRBV9 and TRBJ1-1; tentative D call: TRBD1 (5 bases). Germline CDR1 reads SGDLS; CDR2 reads YYNGEE. The V gene lost 0 bases and the J gene lost 7 bases, with 16 bases spanning the gap. CDR3 length: 15 residues. The CDR3 region is CASSVGLRAINEAFF. The DNA for the CDR3 is TGTGCCAGCAGCGTAGGGCTCAGGGCCATCAATGAAGCTTTCTTT.

The chain couples TRBV27 to TRBJ2-5; D ambiguous. There are 13 residues in the CDR3. Trimming removed 8 bases from V and 0 bases from J, with 10 bases in between. The V gene's germline CDR1 is MNHEY and CDR2 SMNVEV (reference sequence). As DNA, the CDR3 is TGTGCCAGCGGTTACAGAGACCAAGAGACCCAGTACTTC. It translates to CASGYRDQETQYF.

This clonotype was observed a handful of times. V is TRBV20-1 and J is TRBJ2-5; D uncertain. Trimming removed 2 bases at V and 5 bases at J, with 9 bases between. In germline, CDR1 is DFQATT, CDR2 SNEGSKA (reference sequence). This CDR3 has 12 residues. CDR3 amino acids: CSARSSRETQYF. CDR3 coding DNA: TGCAGTGCTAGATCTAGTAGGGAGACCCAGTACTTC.

This rearrangement joins TRBV5-1 to TRBJ1-2; a weak D match, TRBD1 (6 bases). V gave up 1 base and J gave up 7 bases, with 14 bases separating them. CDR3 length: 14 residues. CDR1 is SGHRS and CDR2 is YFSETQ in the germline V gene. CDR3 coding DNA: TGCGCCAGCAGCTTGCTTGGGGGCGCCGGTGGCTACACCTTC. This encodes CASSLLGGAGGYTF.

This rearrangement joins TRBV4-2 to TRBJ2-1; the match to TRBD2 covers 8 bases. Germline lookup yields CDR1 LGHNA and CDR2 YNFKEQ. V trimming: 0 bases; J trimming: 10 bases; junction bases outside the gene matches: 11. The CDR3 consists of 16 residues. This CDR3 is CASSQDGSSGNGEQFF. CDR3 sequence (DNA): TGTGCCAGCAGCCAAGATGGGAGTAGCGGGAATGGAGAGCAGTTCTTC.

J is TRBJ2-1 and V is TRBV6-4; D gene ambiguous. With 4 bases removed from V and 0 bases from J, the gap between germline ends came to 10 bases. The CDR3 sequence is 15 residues long. Germline V gene lookup returns CDR1 MRHNA and CDR2 SNTAGT. The CDR3 sequence is CASSATEFSYNEQFF. The CDR3 region has the DNA TGTGCCAGCAGTGCGACGGAGTTCTCCTACAATGAGCAGTTCTTC.

The chain joins TRBV5-1 to TRBJ2-5; unclear D gene. Germline V gives CDR1 SGHRS, CDR2 YFSETQ. The CDR3 consists of 13 residues. The V gene lost 0 bases and the J gene lost 7 bases, with 10 bases spanning the gap. For the CDR3, the DNA is TGCGCCAGCAGCTTGGATGCCCAAAGGACCCAGTACTTC. Translating it yields CASSLDAQRTQYF. Complete variable domain (other parts from reference TRBV5-1 and TRBJ2-5): KAGVTQTPRYLIKTRGQQVTLSCSPISGHRSVSWYQQTPGQGLQFLFEYFSETQRNKGNFPGRFSGRQFSNSRSEMNVSTLELGDSALYLCASSLDAQRTQYFGPGTRLLVL.

The chain has TRBV6-1 and TRBJ1-4; D remains unclear. This CDR3 has 13 amino acids. Germline CDR1 MNHNS, CDR2 SASEGT. Deletions cut 6 bases from V and 6 bases from J, with 11 bases between. CDR3 sequence reads: CASRSGGYEKLFF. The CDR3 DNA is TGTGCCAGCAGAAGCGGAGGGTATGAAAAACTGTTTTTT.